The sequence of this T cell receptor (beta chain) was determined in a study of shared clonotypes between healthy human individuals. With regard to this clone: Its antigen is unidentified.

Every subset had its genomic DNA shared out evenly among several immunoSEQ plates. The replicate PCRs on unsorted PBMC were given 300 ng DNA, which is about 27,000 T cell genomes. Clones were sequenced by immunoSEQ multiplex PCR, and TCRdb holds only the in-frame ones, with some missing. The top ten clones hold around 13% of a sample with roughly 500,000 clones, more than 65% of them seen once. Germline V lookup: CDR1 MNHEY, CDR2 SVGAGI. The length of the CDR3 is 12 residues. J lost 10 bases, V lost 5 bases, and 4 bases had no gene match. The study's findings and limits: Since donors were few, the genetic and exposure-history diversity represented was limited. Sampling involved blood alone; tissue repertoires likely differ.

The sequenced sample consisted of PBMCs. The sequence derives from a woman in her thirties or forties in good health. Some clones in this sample may be carry-over from other donors' samples. The chain joins TRBV6-5 to TRBJ2-3, with 9 bases fitting TRBD1. CDR3 nucleotide sequence: TGTGCCAGCAGTCTACAGGGGGCAGCGCAGTATTTT. Encoded protein: CASSLQGAAQYF.